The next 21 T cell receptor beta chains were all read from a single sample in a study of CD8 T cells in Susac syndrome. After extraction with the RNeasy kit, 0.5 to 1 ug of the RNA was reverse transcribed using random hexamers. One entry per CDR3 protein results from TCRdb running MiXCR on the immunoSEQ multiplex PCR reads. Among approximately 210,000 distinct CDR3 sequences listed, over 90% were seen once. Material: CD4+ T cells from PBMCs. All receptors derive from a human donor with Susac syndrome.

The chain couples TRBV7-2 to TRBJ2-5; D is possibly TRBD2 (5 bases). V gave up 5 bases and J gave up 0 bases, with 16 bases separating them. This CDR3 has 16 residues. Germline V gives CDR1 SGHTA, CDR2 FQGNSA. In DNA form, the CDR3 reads TGTGCCAGCAGCCCTCAGACGGGGATGTACCAAGAGACCCAGTACTTC. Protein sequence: CASSPQTGMYQETQYF.

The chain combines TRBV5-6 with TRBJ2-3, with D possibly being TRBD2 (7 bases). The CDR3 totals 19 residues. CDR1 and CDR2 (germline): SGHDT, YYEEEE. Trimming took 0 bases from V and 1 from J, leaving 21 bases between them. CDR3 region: CASSLEGGAGPLGTDTQYF. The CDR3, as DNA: TGTGCCAGCAGCTTGGAAGGGGGGGCAGGTCCGCTTGGCACAGATACGCAGTATTTT.

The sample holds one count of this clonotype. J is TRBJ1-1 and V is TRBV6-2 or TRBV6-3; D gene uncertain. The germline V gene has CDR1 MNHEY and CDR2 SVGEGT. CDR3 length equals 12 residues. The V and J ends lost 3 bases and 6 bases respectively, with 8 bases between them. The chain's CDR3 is CASSYRAAEAFF. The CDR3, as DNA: TGTGCCAGCAGTTATCGGGCCGCTGAAGCTTTCTTT.

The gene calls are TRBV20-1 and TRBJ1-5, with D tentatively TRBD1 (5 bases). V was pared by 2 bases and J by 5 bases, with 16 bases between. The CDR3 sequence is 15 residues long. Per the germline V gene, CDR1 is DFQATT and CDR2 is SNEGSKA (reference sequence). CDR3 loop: CSARFGAGDDQPQHF. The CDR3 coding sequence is TGCAGTGCTAGATTCGGTGCGGGGGACGATCAGCCCCAGCATTTT.

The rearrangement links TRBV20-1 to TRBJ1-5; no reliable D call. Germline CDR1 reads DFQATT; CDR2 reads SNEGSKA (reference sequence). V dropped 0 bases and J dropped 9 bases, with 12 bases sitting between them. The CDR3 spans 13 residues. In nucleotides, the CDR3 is TGCAGTGCTAGAGACTCCCTAGAAAGGCCCCAGCATTTT. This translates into CSARDSLERPQHF.

The CDR3 DNA follows: TGTGCCAGCAAGAAGGACAGCTACTATGGCTACACCTTC. Amino acids: CASKKDSYYGYTF. The chain couples TRBV7-9 to TRBJ1-2; tentative D call: TRBD1 (6 bases). The CDR3 totals 13 residues. V shed 7 bases and J shed 3 bases, with 12 bases lying between them. Per the germline V gene, CDR1 is SEHNR and CDR2 is FQNEAQ (reference sequence).

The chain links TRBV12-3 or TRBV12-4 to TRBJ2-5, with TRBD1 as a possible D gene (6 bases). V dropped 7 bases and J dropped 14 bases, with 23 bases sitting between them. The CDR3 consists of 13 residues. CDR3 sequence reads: CASTTDTPGHPYF. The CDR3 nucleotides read TGTGCCAGCACTACGGATACTCCGGGACATCCTTACTTC.

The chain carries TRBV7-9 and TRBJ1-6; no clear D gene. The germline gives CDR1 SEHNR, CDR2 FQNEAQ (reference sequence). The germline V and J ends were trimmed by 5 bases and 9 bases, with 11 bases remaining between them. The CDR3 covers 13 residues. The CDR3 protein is CASSLSGGSPLHF. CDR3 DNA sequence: TGTGCCAGCAGCCTCTCCGGCGGTTCACCCCTCCACTTT.

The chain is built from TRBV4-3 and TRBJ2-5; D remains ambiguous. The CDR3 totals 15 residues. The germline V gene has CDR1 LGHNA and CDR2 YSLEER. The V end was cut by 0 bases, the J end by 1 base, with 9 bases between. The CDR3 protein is CASSQDPASQETQYF. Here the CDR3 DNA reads TGCGCCAGCAGCCAAGATCCGGCCAGCCAAGAGACCCAGTACTTC.

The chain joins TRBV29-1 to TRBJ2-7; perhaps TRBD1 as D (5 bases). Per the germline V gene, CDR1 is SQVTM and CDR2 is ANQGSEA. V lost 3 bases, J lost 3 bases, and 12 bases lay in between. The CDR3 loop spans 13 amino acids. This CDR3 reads CSVEGQGVYEQYF. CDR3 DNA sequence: TGCAGCGTTGAGGGGCAGGGTGTCTACGAGCAGTACTTC.

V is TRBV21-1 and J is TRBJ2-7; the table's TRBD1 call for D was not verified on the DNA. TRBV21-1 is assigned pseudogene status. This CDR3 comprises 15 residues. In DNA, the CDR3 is TGTGCCAGCAGCACCCCCCGGGACAGGGCCTACGAGCAGTACTTC. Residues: CASSTPRDRAYEQYF.

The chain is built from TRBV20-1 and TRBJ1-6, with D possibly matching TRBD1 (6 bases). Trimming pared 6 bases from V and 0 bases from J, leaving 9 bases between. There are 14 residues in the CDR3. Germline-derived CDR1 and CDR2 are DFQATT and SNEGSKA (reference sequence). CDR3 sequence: CSAPDSSYNSPLHF. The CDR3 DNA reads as TGCAGTGCCCCGGACAGCTCCTATAATTCACCCCTCCACTTT.

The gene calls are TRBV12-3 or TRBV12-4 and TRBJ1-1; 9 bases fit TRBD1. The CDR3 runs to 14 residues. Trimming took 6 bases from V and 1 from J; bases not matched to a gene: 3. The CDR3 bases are TGTGCCAGCAGCCGGGACAGGGCGAACACTGAAGCTTTCTTT. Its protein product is CASSRDRANTEAFF.

CDR3 protein: CSVAGLDTDTQYF. CDR3 sequence (DNA): TGCAGCGTTGCGGGACTTGACACAGATACGCAGTATTTT. The V gene is TRBV29-1, the J gene TRBJ2-3, with a weak D call TRBD2 (6 bases). This CDR3 contains 13 residues. Trimming cost V 4 bases and J 2 bases, with 10 bases left between them. Germline-derived CDR1 and CDR2 are SQVTM and ANQGSEA.

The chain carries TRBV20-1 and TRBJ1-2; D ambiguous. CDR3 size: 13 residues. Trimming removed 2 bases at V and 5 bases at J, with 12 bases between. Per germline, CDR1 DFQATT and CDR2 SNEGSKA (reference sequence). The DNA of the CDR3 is TGCAGTGCTAGAAAACGGACGACTTATGGCTACACCTTC. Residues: CSARKRTTYGYTF.

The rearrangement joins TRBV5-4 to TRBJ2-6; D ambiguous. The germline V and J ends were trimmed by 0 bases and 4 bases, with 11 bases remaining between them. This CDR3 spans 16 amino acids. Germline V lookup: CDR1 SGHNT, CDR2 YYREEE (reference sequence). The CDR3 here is CASSLGPRRGANVLTF. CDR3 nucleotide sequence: TGTGCCAGCAGCTTGGGGCCTAGGCGGGGGGCCAACGTCCTGACTTTC. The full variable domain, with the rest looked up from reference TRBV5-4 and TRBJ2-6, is ETGVTQSPTHLIKTRGQQVTLRCSSQSGHNTVSWYQQALGQGPQFIFQYYREEENGRGNFPPRFSGLQFPNYSSELNVNALELDDSALYLCASSLGPRRGANVLTFGAGSRLTVL.

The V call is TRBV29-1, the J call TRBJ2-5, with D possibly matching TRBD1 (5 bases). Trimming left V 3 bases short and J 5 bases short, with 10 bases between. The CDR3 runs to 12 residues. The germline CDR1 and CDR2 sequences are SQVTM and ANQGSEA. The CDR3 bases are TGCAGCGTTGATCTCCAGGGCGAGACCCAGTACTTC. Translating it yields CSVDLQGETQYF.

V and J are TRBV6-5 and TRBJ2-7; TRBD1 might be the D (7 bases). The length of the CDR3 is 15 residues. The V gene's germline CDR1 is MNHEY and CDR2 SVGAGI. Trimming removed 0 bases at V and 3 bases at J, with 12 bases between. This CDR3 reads CASSYSAGQNYEQYF. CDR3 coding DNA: TGTGCCAGCAGTTACTCCGCGGGACAGAACTACGAGCAGTACTTC.

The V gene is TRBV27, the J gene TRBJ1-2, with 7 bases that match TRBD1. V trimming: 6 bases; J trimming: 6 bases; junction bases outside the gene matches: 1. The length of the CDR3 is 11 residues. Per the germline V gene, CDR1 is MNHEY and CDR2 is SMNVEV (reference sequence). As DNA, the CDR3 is TGTGCCAGCAGCACAGGGGATGGCTACACCTTC. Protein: CASSTGDGYTF.

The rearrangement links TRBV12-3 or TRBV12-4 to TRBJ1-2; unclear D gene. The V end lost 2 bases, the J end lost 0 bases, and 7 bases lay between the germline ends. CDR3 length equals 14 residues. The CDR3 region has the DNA TGTGCCAGCAGTTTACATGAAGCTAACTATGGCTACACCTTC. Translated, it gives CASSLHEANYGYTF.

CDR3 nucleotides: TGTGCCTGGAGTGTCGGGAACGAGCAGTACTTC. Translation: CAWSVGNEQYF. V usage is TRBV30 and J usage is TRBJ2-7; weak D call: TRBD2 (5 bases). Trimming left V 0 bases short and J 5 bases short, with 5 bases between. The germline gives CDR1 GTSNPN, CDR2 SVGIG (reference sequence). This CDR3 has 11 residues.